This T cell receptor (beta chain) emerged from a study of T cells after yellow fever vaccination. Germline CDR1 is LNHDA and CDR2 is SQIVND (reference sequence). CDR3 length equals 14 residues. V dropped 7 bases and J dropped 6; count of bases not matched to a gene: 11. This clonotype was counted at least ten times. Each CDR3 protein is one row after TCRdb ran MiXCR on the 5' RACE reads. The sample contains roughly 45,000 distinct CDR3 sequences, around 6.4% of which appear only once. The chain has TRBV19 and TRBJ2-7; 8 bases are a match to TRBD2. Source: PBMCs, either bulk or a sorted T-cell subset (CD4+, CD8+, memory, or dextramer-sorted; not recorded which), taken 45 days after the yellow fever booster vaccination. The receptor was derived from a man aged 30-40 years who received the YFV17D yellow fever vaccine. CDR3 in amino acids: CASTYGTRASEQYF. CDR3 bases: TGTGCCAGTACCTACGGGACTAGAGCCTCCGAGCAGTACTTC. Full variable domain (outside the CDR3, taken from reference TRBV19 and TRBJ2-7): DGGITQSPKYLFRKEGQNVTLSCEQNLNHDAMYWYRQDPGQGLRLIYYSQIVNDFQKGDIAEGYSVSREKKESFPLTVTSAQKNPTAFYLCASTYGTRASEQYFGPGTRLTVT.